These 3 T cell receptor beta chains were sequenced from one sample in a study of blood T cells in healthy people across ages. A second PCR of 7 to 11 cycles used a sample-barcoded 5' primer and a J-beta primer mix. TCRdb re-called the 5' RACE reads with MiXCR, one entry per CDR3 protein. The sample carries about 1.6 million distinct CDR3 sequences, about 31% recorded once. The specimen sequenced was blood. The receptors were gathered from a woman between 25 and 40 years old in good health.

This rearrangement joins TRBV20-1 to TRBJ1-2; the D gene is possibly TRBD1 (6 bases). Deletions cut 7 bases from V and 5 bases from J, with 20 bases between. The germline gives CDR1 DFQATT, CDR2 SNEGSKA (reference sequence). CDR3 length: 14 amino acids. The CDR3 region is CSGRSGTLTYGYTF. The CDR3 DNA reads TGCAGTGGGAGATCCGGGACACTGACGTATGGCTACACCTTC.

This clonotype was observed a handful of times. DNA of the CDR3: TGTGCCAGCAGCCCTGGGCTTCGGGCCGAGCAGTACTTC. Its translation: CASSPGLRAEQYF. This rearrangement joins TRBV6-5 to TRBJ2-7, with no clear D. V was shortened by 6 bases and J by 6 bases, with 15 bases between the two germline ends. The CDR3 runs 13 residues. Per germline, CDR1 MNHEY and CDR2 SVGAGI.

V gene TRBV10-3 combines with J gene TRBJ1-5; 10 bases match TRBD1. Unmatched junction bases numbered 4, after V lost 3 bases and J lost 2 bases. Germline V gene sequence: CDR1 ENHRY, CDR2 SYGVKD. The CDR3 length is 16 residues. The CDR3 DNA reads TGTGCCATCAGTGACCCCGGGACAGGGGGCAATCAGCCCCAGCATTTT. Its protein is CAISDPGTGGNQPQHF.